Listed below are T cell receptor beta chains from one sample, sequenced in a study of HIV-infected patients and healthy controls. TCRdb re-derived calls from the 5' RACE reads in MiXCR, one entry per CDR3 protein. The sample has 15,000 to 20,000 distinct CDR3 sequences, about 5% seen once; the top ten hold 1.9%. The specimen sequenced was blood. All receptors derive from an adult in good health. CDR3s include the opening cysteine and the closing phenylalanine or tryptophan. D genes are given only for firm matches. The listing skips clone size in some rows; elsewhere it reads once, few, many or a size class.

J gene: TRBJ1-4; CDR3 length: 15; V gene: TRBV6-6; clone size: many; D gene: .; CDR3 protein: CASSYSLQPNEKLFF; CDR3 DNA: TGTGCCAGCAGTTACTCGTTACAGCCTAATGAAAAACTGTTTTTT
J gene: TRBJ2-7; CDR3 length: 15; V gene: TRBV6-5; clone size: many; D gene: TRBD2; CDR3 protein: CASSYSGGSASEQYF; CDR3 DNA: TGTGCCAGCAGTTACTCGGGAGGGTCTGCCAGCGAGCAGTACTTC
J gene: TRBJ2-3; CDR3 length: 15; V gene: TRBV4-1; clone size: many; D gene: .; CDR3 protein: CASSHLGSGGDTQYF; CDR3 DNA: TGCGCCAGCAGCCACCTAGGGAGCGGTGGAGATACGCAGTATTTT
J gene: TRBJ2-5; CDR3 length: 13; V gene: TRBV6-2/TRBV6-3; clone size: many; D gene: .; CDR3 protein: CASSAGESETQYF; CDR3 DNA: TGTGCCAGCAGTGCAGGGGAGTCGGAGACCCAGTACTTC
J gene: TRBJ1-5; CDR3 length: 13; V gene: TRBV6-2/TRBV6-3; clone size: .; D gene: .; CDR3 protein: CASKRTDLQPQHF; CDR3 DNA: TGTGCCAGCAAAAGGACAGATCTTCAGCCCCAGCATTTT
J gene: TRBJ1-4; CDR3 length: 14; V gene: TRBV5-1; clone size: many; D gene: .; CDR3 protein: CASSWGQGREKLFF; CDR3 DNA: TGCGCCAGCAGCTGGGGGCAGGGGAGAGAAAAACTGTTTTTT
J gene: TRBJ2-7; CDR3 length: 14; V gene: TRBV3-1; clone size: many; D gene: .; CDR3 protein: CASREFGTDDEQYF; CDR3 DNA: TGTGCCAGCAGAGAGTTCGGGACCGACGACGAGCAGTACTTC
J gene: TRBJ2-1; CDR3 length: 15; V gene: TRBV4-2; clone size: medium-sized; D gene: .; CDR3 protein: CASSQVWTTNNEQFF; CDR3 DNA: TGTGCCAGCAGCCAAGTATGGACGACCAACAATGAGCAGTTCTTC
J gene: TRBJ2-3; CDR3 length: 15; V gene: TRBV30; clone size: many; D gene: .; CDR3 protein: CAWSALAPGSDTQYF; CDR3 DNA: TGTGCCTGGAGTGCGTTAGCCCCGGGTTCAGATACGCAGTATTTT
J gene: TRBJ2-5; CDR3 length: 11; V gene: TRBV5-1; clone size: many; D gene: .; CDR3 protein: CASSEQETQYF; CDR3 DNA: TGCGCCAGCAGCGAACAAGAGACCCAGTACTTC
J gene: TRBJ2-1; CDR3 length: 16; V gene: TRBV5-1; clone size: many; D gene: .; CDR3 protein: CASSLTGTNTYNEQFF; CDR3 DNA: TGCGCCAGCAGCTTAACCGGGACAAATACCTACAATGAGCAGTTCTTC
J gene: TRBJ2-5; CDR3 length: 11; V gene: TRBV7-2; clone size: many; D gene: .; CDR3 protein: CASSTGQPQYF; CDR3 DNA: TGTGCCAGCAGCACCGGACAGCCCCAGTACTTC
J gene: TRBJ2-5; CDR3 length: 16; V gene: TRBV13; clone size: many; D gene: TRBD1; CDR3 protein: CASSSRDRGYKGTQYF; CDR3 DNA: TGTGCCAGCAGCTCCCGGGACAGGGGATATAAAGGGACCCAGTACTTC
J gene: TRBJ1-2; CDR3 length: 16; V gene: TRBV20-1; clone size: many; D gene: .; CDR3 protein: CSVRGHWSPTDYGYTF; CDR3 DNA: TGCAGTGTCCGGGGGCATTGGTCCCCTACGGACTATGGCTACACCTTC
J gene: TRBJ1-6; CDR3 length: 14; V gene: TRBV27; clone size: many; D gene: .; CDR3 protein: CASSQTRSHSPLHF; CDR3 DNA: TGTGCCAGCAGCCAGACCCGATCCCATTCACCCCTCCACTTT
J gene: TRBJ1-1; CDR3 length: 18; V gene: TRBV4-2; clone size: few; D gene: .; CDR3 protein: CASSQHWRGVGGNTEAFF; CDR3 DNA: TGTGCCAGCAGCCAACACTGGAGGGGAGTGGGGGGGAACACTGAAGCTTTCTTT
J gene: TRBJ2-2; CDR3 length: 15; V gene: TRBV2; clone size: once; D gene: .; CDR3 protein: CASSEGLRTTGELFF; CDR3 DNA: TGTGCCAGCAGTGAGGGTCTGAGGACCACAGGGGAGCTGTTTTTT
J gene: TRBJ2-7; CDR3 length: 14; V gene: TRBV20-1; clone size: many; D gene: TRBD1; CDR3 protein: CSATPGTGPYEQYF; CDR3 DNA: TGCAGTGCTACACCAGGGACAGGCCCCTACGAGCAGTACTTC
J gene: TRBJ2-4; CDR3 length: 17; V gene: TRBV7-2; clone size: medium-sized; D gene: .; CDR3 protein: CASSLVASQITKNIQYF; CDR3 DNA: TGTGCCAGCAGCTTAGTGGCAAGCCAAATTACCAAAAACATTCAGTACTTC
J gene: TRBJ2-5; CDR3 length: 13; V gene: TRBV6-5; clone size: many; D gene: .; CDR3 protein: CASSSGRVWTQYF; CDR3 DNA: TGTGCCAGCAGTTCTGGACGGGTCTGGACCCAGTACTTC
J gene: TRBJ2-5; CDR3 length: 14; V gene: TRBV7-3; clone size: many; D gene: .; CDR3 protein: CASSSGRGSGTQYF; CDR3 DNA: TGTGCCAGCAGCTCCGGCAGGGGTTCTGGGACCCAGTACTTC
J gene: TRBJ2-3; CDR3 length: 14; V gene: TRBV7-2; clone size: many; D gene: .; CDR3 protein: CASSSRQGTDTQYF; CDR3 DNA: TGTGCCAGCAGCTCAAGACAGGGCACAGATACGCAGTATTTT
J gene: TRBJ2-7; CDR3 length: 20; V gene: TRBV20-1; clone size: many; D gene: TRBD1; CDR3 protein: CSARDPTPSNRDSAPYEQYF; CDR3 DNA: TGCAGTGCTAGAGATCCGACCCCGTCGAACCGGGACAGTGCCCCGTACGAGCAGTACTTC
J gene: TRBJ2-2; CDR3 length: 14; V gene: TRBV7-2; clone size: many; D gene: .; CDR3 protein: CASSIMGGPGELFF; CDR3 DNA: TGTGCCAGCAGTATAATGGGGGGTCCCGGGGAGCTGTTTTTT
J gene: TRBJ2-2; CDR3 length: 18; V gene: TRBV23-1; clone size: few; D gene: .; CDR3 protein: CASSQSPLVDRLPGELFF; CDR3 DNA: TGCGCCAGCAGTCAATCACCCCTCGTCGACCGTCTCCCCGGGGAGCTGTTTTTT
J gene: TRBJ2-3; CDR3 length: 16; V gene: TRBV15; clone size: few; D gene: .; CDR3 protein: CATSPHRDQPTDTQYF; CDR3 DNA: TGTGCCACCAGCCCGCACCGGGATCAACCCACAGATACGCAGTATTTT
J gene: TRBJ2-7; CDR3 length: 14; V gene: TRBV5-4; clone size: many; D gene: .; CDR3 protein: CASSPGLAWNEQYF; CDR3 DNA: TGTGCCAGCAGCCCCGGCCTAGCATGGAACGAGCAGTACTTC
J gene: TRBJ1-2; CDR3 length: 14; V gene: TRBV14; clone size: many; D gene: .; CDR3 protein: CASSQAGRNYGYTF; CDR3 DNA: TGTGCCAGCAGCCAAGCGGGGAGGAACTATGGCTACACCTTC
J gene: TRBJ2-7; CDR3 length: 14; V gene: TRBV13; clone size: many; D gene: TRBD1; CDR3 protein: CASSSGQGKYEQYF; CDR3 DNA: TGTGCCAGCAGCTCGGGACAGGGGAAGTACGAGCAGTACTTC
J gene: TRBJ1-2; CDR3 length: 14; V gene: TRBV12-3/TRBV12-4; clone size: many; D gene: .; CDR3 protein: CASSLTGINYGYTF; CDR3 DNA: TGTGCCAGCAGTTTAACAGGGATTAACTATGGCTACACCTTC
J gene: TRBJ2-3; CDR3 length: 15; V gene: TRBV7-2; clone size: many; D gene: .; CDR3 protein: CASSLVGGATDTQYF; CDR3 DNA: TGTGCCAGCAGCTTAGTGGGCGGAGCCACAGATACGCAGTATTTT
J gene: TRBJ2-3; CDR3 length: 15; V gene: TRBV7-2; clone size: many; D gene: .; CDR3 protein: CASSLVASPADTQYF; CDR3 DNA: TGTGCCAGCAGCTTAGTGGCTAGCCCCGCAGATACGCAGTATTTT
J gene: TRBJ2-2; CDR3 length: 12; V gene: TRBV27; clone size: medium-sized; D gene: .; CDR3 protein: CASRPVTGELFF; CDR3 DNA: TGTGCCAGCAGGCCAGTAACCGGGGAGCTGTTTTTT
J gene: TRBJ1-1; CDR3 length: 15; V gene: TRBV28; clone size: many; D gene: TRBD1; CDR3 protein: CASSLVGQGLSEAFF; CDR3 DNA: TGTGCCAGCAGTTTAGTCGGACAGGGGCTGTCTGAAGCTTTCTTT
J gene: TRBJ2-3; CDR3 length: 13; V gene: TRBV7-9; clone size: many; D gene: .; CDR3 protein: CASSRSEEDTQYF; CDR3 DNA: TGTGCCAGCAGTCGTTCCGAGGAAGATACGCAGTATTTT
J gene: TRBJ1-1; CDR3 length: 14; V gene: TRBV6-4; clone size: medium-sized; D gene: .; CDR3 protein: CASSASRGSAEAFF; CDR3 DNA: TGTGCCAGCAGTGCGTCCAGGGGCTCCGCTGAAGCTTTCTTT
J gene: TRBJ2-3; CDR3 length: 14; V gene: TRBV30; clone size: .; D gene: .; CDR3 protein: CAWRHGARTDTQYF; CDR3 DNA: TGTGCCTGGAGACACGGGGCTCGCACAGATACGCAGTATTTT
J gene: TRBJ1-4; CDR3 length: 13; V gene: TRBV4-1; clone size: many; D gene: TRBD1; CDR3 protein: CASSQEPTGASFF; CDR3 DNA: TGCGCCAGCAGCCAGGAACCTACAGGGGCCTCGTTTTTT
J gene: TRBJ2-3; CDR3 length: 14; V gene: TRBV2; clone size: many; D gene: TRBD2; CDR3 protein: CATLRELAVDTQYF; CDR3 DNA: TGTGCCACCCTGAGGGAACTAGCGGTAGATACGCAGTATTTT
J gene: TRBJ1-1; CDR3 length: 12; V gene: TRBV28; clone size: many; D gene: .; CDR3 protein: CASSLWRQEAFF; CDR3 DNA: TGTGCCAGCAGTTTATGGCGACAGGAAGCTTTCTTT
J gene: TRBJ2-3; CDR3 length: 13; V gene: TRBV19; clone size: many; D gene: .; CDR3 protein: CASPNPSTDTQYF; CDR3 DNA: TGTGCCAGTCCAAACCCTAGCACAGATACGCAGTATTTT
J gene: TRBJ1-5; CDR3 length: 13; V gene: TRBV24-1; clone size: many; D gene: .; CDR3 protein: CATSGARGQPQHF; CDR3 DNA: TGTGCCACCAGTGGTGCCCGGGGTCAGCCCCAGCATTTT
J gene: TRBJ2-2; CDR3 length: 15; V gene: TRBV5-5; clone size: medium-sized; D gene: .; CDR3 protein: CASSLGQGDTGELFF; CDR3 DNA: TGTGCCAGCAGCTTGGGGCAGGGAGACACCGGGGAGCTGTTTTTT
J gene: TRBJ1-5; CDR3 length: 13; V gene: TRBV29-1; clone size: many; D gene: .; CDR3 protein: CSVGGVGNQPQHF; CDR3 DNA: TGCAGCGTAGGGGGGGTCGGCAATCAGCCCCAGCATTTT
J gene: TRBJ2-7; CDR3 length: 13; V gene: TRBV5-1; clone size: many; D gene: .; CDR3 protein: CASSWIGDYEQYF; CDR3 DNA: TGCGCCAGCAGCTGGATAGGGGACTACGAGCAGTACTTC
J gene: TRBJ1-1; CDR3 length: 12; V gene: TRBV3-1; clone size: few; D gene: .; CDR3 protein: CASSQYGVTAFF; CDR3 DNA: TGTGCCAGCAGCCAATACGGGGTGACAGCTTTCTTT